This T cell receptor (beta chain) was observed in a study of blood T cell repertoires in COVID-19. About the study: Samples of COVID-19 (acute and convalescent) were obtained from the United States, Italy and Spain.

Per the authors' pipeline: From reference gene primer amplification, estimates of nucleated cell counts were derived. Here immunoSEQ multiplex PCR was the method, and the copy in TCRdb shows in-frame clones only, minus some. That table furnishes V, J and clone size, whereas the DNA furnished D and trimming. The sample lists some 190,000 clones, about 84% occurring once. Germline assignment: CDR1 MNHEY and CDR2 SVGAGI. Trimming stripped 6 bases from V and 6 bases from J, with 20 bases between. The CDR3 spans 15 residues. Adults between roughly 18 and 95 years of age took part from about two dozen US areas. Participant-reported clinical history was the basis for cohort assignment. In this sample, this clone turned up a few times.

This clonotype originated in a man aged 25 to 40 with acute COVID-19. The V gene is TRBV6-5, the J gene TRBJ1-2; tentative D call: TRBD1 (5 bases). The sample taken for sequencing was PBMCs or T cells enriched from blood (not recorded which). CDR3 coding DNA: TGTGCCAGCAGCTCCCTGGTGGGGGGAGAGCATGGCTACACCTTC. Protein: CASSSLVGGEHGYTF.